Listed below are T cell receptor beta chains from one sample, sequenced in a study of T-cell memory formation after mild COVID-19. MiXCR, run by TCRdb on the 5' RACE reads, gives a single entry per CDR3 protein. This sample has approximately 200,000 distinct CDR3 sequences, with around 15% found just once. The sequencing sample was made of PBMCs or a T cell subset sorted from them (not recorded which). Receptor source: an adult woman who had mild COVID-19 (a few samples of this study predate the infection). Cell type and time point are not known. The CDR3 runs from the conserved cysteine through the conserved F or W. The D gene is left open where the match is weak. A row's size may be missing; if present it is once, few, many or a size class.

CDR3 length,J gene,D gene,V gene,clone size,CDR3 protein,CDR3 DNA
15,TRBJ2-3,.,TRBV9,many,CASSVGTLDTDTQYF,TGTGCCAGCAGCGTAGGGACCCTGGACACAGATACGCAGTATTTT
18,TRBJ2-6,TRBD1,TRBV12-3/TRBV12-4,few,CASSPAPGQGRGANVLTF,TGTGCCAGCAGCCCCGCCCCGGGACAGGGACGTGGGGCCAACGTCCTGACTTTC
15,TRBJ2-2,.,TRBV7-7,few,CASSLLGRGTGELFF,TGTGCCAGCAGCTTACTTGGCAGGGGCACCGGGGAGCTGTTTTTT
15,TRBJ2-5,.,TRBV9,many,CASSAQPQGRETQYF,TGTGCCAGCAGCGCCCAACCTCAGGGACGCGAGACCCAGTACTTC
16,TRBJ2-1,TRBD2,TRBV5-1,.,CASRETSGGSYNEQFF,TGCGCCAGCAGGGAGACTAGCGGGGGATCCTACAATGAGCAGTTCTTC
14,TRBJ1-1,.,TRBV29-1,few,CSVEKPSRSTEAFF,TGCAGCGTTGAAAAGCCGTCTCGATCTACTGAAGCTTTCTTT
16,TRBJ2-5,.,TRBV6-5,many,CASSYSGSIEEETQYF,TGTGCCAGCAGTTACTCGGGTTCAATAGAGGAAGAGACCCAGTACTTC
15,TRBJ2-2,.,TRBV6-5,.,CASSYRQALTGELFF,TGTGCCAGCAGTTACCGACAGGCCCTCACCGGGGAGCTGTTTTTT
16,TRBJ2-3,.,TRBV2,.,CASRPDGGPSTDTQYF,TGTGCCAGCAGACCCGACGGGGGACCTAGCACAGATACGCAGTATTTT
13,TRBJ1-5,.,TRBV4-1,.,CASSQDPNQPQHF,TGCGCCAGCAGCCAGGATCCCAATCAGCCCCAGCATTTT
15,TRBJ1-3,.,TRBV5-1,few,CASSTDGSSGNTIYF,TGCGCCAGCAGCACCGACGGTTCCTCTGGAAACACCATATATTTT
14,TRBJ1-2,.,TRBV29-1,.,CSVEGLRGGYGYTF,TGCAGCGTTGAAGGATTGAGGGGCGGCTATGGCTACACCTTC
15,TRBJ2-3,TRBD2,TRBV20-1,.,CSARETSGSTDTQYF,TGCAGTGCTAGAGAGACTAGCGGTAGCACAGATACGCAGTATTTT
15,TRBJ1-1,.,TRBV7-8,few,CASSLMLGRITEAFF,TGTGCCAGCAGCTTAATGCTGGGGCGGATCACTGAAGCTTTCTTT
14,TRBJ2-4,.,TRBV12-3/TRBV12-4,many,CASSFGLAKNIQYF,TGTGCCAGCAGTTTTGGCCTAGCCAAAAACATTCAGTACTTC
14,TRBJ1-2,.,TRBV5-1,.,CASSLEGRTYGYTF,TGCGCCAGCAGCTTGGAGGGCAGGACCTATGGCTACACCTTC
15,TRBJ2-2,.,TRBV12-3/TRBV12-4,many,CASSLYGSNTGELFF,TGTGCCAGCAGTTTATACGGGTCGAACACCGGGGAGCTGTTTTTT
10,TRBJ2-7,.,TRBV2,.,CASSNYEQYF,TGTGCCAGCAGTAATTACGAGCAGTACTTC
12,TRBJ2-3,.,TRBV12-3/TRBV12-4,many,CASSFGGDTQYF,TGTGCCAGCAGTTTCGGCGGAGATACGCAGTATTTT
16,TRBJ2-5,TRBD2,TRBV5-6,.,CASSSQPGLASETQYF,TGTGCCAGCAGCTCGCAGCCGGGACTAGCTTCGGAGACCCAGTACTTC
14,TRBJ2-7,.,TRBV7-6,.,CASSLGEGRYEQYF,TGTGCCAGCAGCTTAGGAGAGGGTCGGTACGAGCAGTACTTC
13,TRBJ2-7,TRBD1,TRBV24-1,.,CATSDWTGDEQYF,TGTGCCACCAGTGATTGGACAGGAGACGAGCAGTACTTC
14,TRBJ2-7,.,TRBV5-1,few,CASSLYRASYEQYF,TGCGCCAGCAGCTTATACAGGGCATCCTACGAGCAGTACTTC
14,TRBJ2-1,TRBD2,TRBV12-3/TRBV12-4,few,CASSSTSIHNEQFF,TGTGCCAGCAGCTCGACTAGCATCCACAATGAGCAGTTCTTC
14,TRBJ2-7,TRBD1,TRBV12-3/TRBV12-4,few,CASSLDRFVGEQYF,TGTGCCAGCAGTTTGGACAGGTTTGTTGGCGAGCAGTACTTC
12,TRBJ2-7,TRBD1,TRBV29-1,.,CSVAGQGGWQYF,TGCAGCGTTGCCGGACAGGGTGGGTGGCAGTACTTC
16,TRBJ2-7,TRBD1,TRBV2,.,CASSDPGQGAPYEQYF,TGTGCCAGCAGTGATCCGGGACAGGGGGCTCCCTACGAGCAGTACTTC
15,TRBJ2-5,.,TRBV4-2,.,CASSQLGASRETQYF,TGTGCCAGCAGCCAACTCGGGGCTAGTCGAGAGACCCAGTACTTC
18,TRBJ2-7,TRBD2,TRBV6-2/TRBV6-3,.,CASSYSTVTGGRADEQYF,TGTGCCAGCAGTTACTCGACCGTTACGGGCGGGAGGGCCGACGAGCAGTACTTC
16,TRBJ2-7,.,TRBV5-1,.,CASSFSGPGWSYEQYF,TGCGCCAGCAGCTTTTCAGGCCCTGGATGGTCCTACGAGCAGTACTTC
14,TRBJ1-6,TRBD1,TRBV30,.,CAWSAQGGNSPLHF,TGTGCCTGGAGTGCGCAGGGGGGGAATTCACCCCTCCACTTT